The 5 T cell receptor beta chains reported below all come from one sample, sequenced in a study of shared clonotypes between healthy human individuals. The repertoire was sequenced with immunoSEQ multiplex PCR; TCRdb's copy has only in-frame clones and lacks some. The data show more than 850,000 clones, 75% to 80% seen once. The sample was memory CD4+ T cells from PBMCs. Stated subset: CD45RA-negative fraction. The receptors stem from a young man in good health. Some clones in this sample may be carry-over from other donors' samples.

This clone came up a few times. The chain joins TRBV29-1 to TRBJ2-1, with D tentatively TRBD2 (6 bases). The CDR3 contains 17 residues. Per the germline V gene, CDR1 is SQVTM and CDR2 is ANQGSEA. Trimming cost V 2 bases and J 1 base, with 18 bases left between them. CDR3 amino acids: CSVELERRGRSYNEQFF. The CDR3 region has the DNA TGCAGCGTTGAACTAGAGAGGCGGGGCCGGTCCTACAATGAGCAGTTCTTC.

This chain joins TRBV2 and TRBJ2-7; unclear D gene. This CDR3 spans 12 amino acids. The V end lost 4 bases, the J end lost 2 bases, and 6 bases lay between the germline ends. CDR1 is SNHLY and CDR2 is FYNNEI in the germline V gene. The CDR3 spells CASSAPPYEQYF. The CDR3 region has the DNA TGTGCCAGCAGTGCCCCCCCCTACGAGCAGTACTTC.

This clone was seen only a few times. In DNA, the CDR3 is TGTGCCAGCAGCCCCACCATTACCGGAGGACTAGGCGGGACCGGGGAGCTGTTTTTT. This sequence encodes CASSPTITGGLGGTGELFF. The V and J genes are TRBV9 and TRBJ2-2; TRBD2 aligns across 7 bases. Trimming cost V 4 bases and J 5 bases; bases outside gene matches: 20. The CDR3 has 19 amino acids. Germline V lookup: CDR1 SGDLS, CDR2 YYNGEE.

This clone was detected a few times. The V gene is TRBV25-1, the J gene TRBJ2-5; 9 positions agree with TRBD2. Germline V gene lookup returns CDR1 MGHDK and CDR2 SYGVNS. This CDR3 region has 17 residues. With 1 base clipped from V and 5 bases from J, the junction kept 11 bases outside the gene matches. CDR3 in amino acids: CASSESSGRPGWETQYF. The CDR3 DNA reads TGTGCCAGCAGTGAATCGAGCGGGAGGCCTGGGTGGGAGACCCAGTACTTC.

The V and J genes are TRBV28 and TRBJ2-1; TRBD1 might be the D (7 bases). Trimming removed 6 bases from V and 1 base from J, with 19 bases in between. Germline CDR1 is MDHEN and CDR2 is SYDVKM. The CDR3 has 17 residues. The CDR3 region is CASRSQGGGWSYNEQFF. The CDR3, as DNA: TGTGCCAGCAGGTCCCAGGGGGGAGGTTGGTCCTACAATGAGCAGTTCTTC.